Shown below are 4 T cell receptor beta chains from a single sample sequenced in a study of blood T cell repertoires in COVID-19. TCRdb keeps only in-frame clones here, not all; method: immunoSEQ multiplex PCR. The data contain more than 200,000 clones, over 75% of them seen just once; the ten biggest clones take up approximately 5.9%. The sample comprised peripheral blood. The source is a man aged 80 or over with acute or convalescent COVID-19.

The chain uses TRBV7-2 and TRBJ2-7; 15 bases match TRBD2. The CDR3 contains 18 residues. Trimming cost V 1 base and J 1 base; bases outside gene matches: 5. Germline V gene sequence: CDR1 SGHTA, CDR2 FQGNSA. The CDR3 spells CASSLEGLAGGPSYEQYV. The CDR3 nucleotides read TGTGCCAGCAGCTTAGAGGGACTAGCGGGAGGACCATCCTACGAGCAGTACGTC.

The chain couples TRBV2 to TRBJ2-7; 9 nucleotides match TRBD2. V trimming: 8 bases; J trimming: 7 bases; junction bases outside the gene matches: 18. The CDR3 spans 16 residues. Germline CDR1 is SNHLY and CDR2 is FYNNEI. Here the CDR3 DNA reads TGTGCCAGCCCCCTCGGGACTAGCCGCCCAAGGGGAGAGCAGTACGTC. It encodes CASPLGTSRPRGEQYV.

This chain links TRBV18 with TRBJ1-1; D unclear. The germline V and J ends were trimmed by 0 bases and 11 bases, with 10 bases remaining between them. CDR1 and CDR2 (germline): KGHSH, LQKENI. This CDR3 region has 12 residues. CDR3 nucleotides: TGTGCCAGCTCACCACCGGGAGGGTTGGCTTTCTTT. The encoded protein is CASSPPGGLAFF.

The rearrangement links TRBV19 to TRBJ2-1; 12 nucleotides line up with TRBD1. The CDR3 spans 15 residues. V lost 5 bases to trimming and J lost 9 bases; unmatched junction nucleotides: 8. Germline V gene lookup returns CDR1 LNHDA and CDR2 SQIVND (reference sequence). The CDR3 loop reads CASSVDRDRGPEQFF. In DNA, the CDR3 is TGTGCCAGTAGTGTGGACCGGGACAGGGGGCCTGAGCAGTTCTTC. Together with reference TRBV19 and TRBJ2-1, the CDR3 gives the full variable domain: DGGITQSPKYLFRKEGQNVTLSCEQNLNHDAMYWYRQDPGQGLRLIYYSQIVNDFQKGDIAEGYSVSREKKESFPLTVTSAQKNPTAFYLCASSVDRDRGPEQFFGPGTRLTVL.